Below, one T cell receptor beta chain is given with its context. The V end lost 4 bases, the J end lost 1 base, and 10 bases lay between the germline ends. The CDR3 runs to 15 residues. Germline CDR1 reads MNHEY; CDR2 reads SMNVEV (reference sequence). TCRdb's table, derived via immunoSEQ multiplex PCR, lists solely in-frame clones and lacks some. The table records about 210,000 clones, 81% of them present only once. The data were taken from a study of blood T cell repertoires in COVID-19. The chain is built from TRBV27 and TRBJ2-2, with a possible D match to TRBD2 (6 bases). The sample consisted of PBMCs or T cells enriched from blood (not recorded which). This TCR came from a woman aged 45-59 years with acute COVID-19. In nucleotides, the CDR3 is TGTGCCAGCAGTTGGAGGGACGGGAACACCGGGGAGCTGTTTTTT. Translating it yields CASSWRDGNTGELFF.